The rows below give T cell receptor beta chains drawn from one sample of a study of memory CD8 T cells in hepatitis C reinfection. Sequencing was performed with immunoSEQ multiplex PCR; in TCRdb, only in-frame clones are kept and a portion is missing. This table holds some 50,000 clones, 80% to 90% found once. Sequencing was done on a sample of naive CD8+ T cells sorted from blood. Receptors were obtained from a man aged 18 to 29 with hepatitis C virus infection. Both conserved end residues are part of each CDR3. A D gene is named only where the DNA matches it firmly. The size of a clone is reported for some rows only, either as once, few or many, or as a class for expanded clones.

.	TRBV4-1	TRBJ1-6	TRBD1	TGCGCCAGCAGCCGAACACAGGGGGCTGATTCACCCCTCCACTTT	CASSRTQGADSPLHF
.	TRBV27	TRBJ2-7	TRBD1	TGTGCCAGCAGCCCGGGACAGGGTGCTTTCGAGCAGTACTTC	CASSPGQGAFEQYF
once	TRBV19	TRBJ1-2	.	TGTGCCAGTAGTTGGGGAGCTAACTATGGCTACACCTTC	CASSWGANYGYTF
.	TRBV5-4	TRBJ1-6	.	TGTGCCAGCAGCTTGGGCGATGCGAATTCACCCCTCCACTTT	CASSLGDANSPLHF
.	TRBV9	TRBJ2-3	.	TGTGCCAGCAGCGTAGAAGGGGCCTACACAGATACGCAGTATTTT	CASSVEGAYTDTQYF
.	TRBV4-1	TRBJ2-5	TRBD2	TGCGCCAGCAGCCCCACGGGGGGGGAACAAGAGACCCAGTACTTC	CASSPTGGEQETQYF
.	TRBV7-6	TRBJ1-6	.	TGTGCCAGCAGCTTGGGGAGCCATAATTCGCCCCTCCACTTT	CASSLGSHNSPLHF
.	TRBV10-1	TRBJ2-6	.	TGCGCCAGAACGACAATCTCTGGGGCCAACGTCCTGACTTTC	CARTTISGANVLTF
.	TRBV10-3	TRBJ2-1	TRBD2	TGTGCCATCAGCGCCGGGACTACTTACAATGAGCAGTTCTTC	CAISAGTTYNEQFF
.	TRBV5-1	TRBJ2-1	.	TGCGCCAGCAGCTATCCCGGGACACCGAGCTCCTACAATGAGCAGTTCTTC	CASSYPGTPSSYNEQFF
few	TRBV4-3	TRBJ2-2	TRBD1	TGCGCCAGCAGCCTCGGGACAGCGACGAACACCGGGGAGCTGTTTTTT	CASSLGTATNTGELFF
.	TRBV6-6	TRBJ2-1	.	TGTGCCAGCAGTTACGACAGCTACAATGAGCAGTTCTTC	CASSYDSYNEQFF